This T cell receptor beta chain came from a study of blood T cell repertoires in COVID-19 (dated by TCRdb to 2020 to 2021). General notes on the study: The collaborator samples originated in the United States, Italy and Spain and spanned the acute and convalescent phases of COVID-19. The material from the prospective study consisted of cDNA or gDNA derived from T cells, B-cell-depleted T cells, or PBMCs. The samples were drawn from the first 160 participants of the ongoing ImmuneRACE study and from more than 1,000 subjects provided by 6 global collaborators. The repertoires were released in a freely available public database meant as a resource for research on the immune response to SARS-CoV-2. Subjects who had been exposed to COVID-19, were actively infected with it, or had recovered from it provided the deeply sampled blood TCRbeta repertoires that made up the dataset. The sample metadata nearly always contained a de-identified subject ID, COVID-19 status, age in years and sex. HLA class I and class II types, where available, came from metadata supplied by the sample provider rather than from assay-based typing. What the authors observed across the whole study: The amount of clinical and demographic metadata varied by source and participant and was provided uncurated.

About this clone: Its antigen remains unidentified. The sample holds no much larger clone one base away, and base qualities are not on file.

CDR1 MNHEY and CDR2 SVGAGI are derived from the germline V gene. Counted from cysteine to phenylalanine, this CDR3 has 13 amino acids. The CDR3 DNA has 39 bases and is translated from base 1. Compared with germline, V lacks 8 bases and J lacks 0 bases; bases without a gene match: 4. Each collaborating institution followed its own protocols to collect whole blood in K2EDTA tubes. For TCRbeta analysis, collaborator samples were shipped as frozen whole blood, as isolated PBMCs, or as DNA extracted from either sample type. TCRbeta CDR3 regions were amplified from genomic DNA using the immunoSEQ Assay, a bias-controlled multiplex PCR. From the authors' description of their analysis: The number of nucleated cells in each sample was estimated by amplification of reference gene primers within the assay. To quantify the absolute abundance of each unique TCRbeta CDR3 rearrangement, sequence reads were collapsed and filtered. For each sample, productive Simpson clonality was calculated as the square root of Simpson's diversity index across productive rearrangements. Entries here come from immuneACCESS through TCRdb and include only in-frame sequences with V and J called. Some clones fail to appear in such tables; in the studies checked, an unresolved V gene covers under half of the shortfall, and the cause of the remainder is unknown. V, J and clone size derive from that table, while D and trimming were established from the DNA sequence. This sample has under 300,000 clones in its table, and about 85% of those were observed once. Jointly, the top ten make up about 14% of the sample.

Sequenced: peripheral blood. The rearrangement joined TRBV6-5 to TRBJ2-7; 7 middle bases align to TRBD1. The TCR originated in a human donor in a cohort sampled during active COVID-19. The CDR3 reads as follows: CASQQGDSYEQYF. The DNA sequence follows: TGTGCCAGCCAGCAGGGGGACTCCTACGAGCAGTACTTC.